This entry lists 3 T cell receptor beta chains sequenced from one sample in a study of cytomegalovirus exposure and HLA in healthy donors. Researchers ran the PCR with 60 Vbeta and 13 Jbeta primers. TCRdb's copy holds only in-frame clones and misses some; the assay was immunoSEQ multiplex PCR. The sample has 50,000 to 75,000 clones, over 70% seen once; the top ten hold nearly 4%. The specimen sequenced was PBMCs. The receptors here all came from a woman between 40 and 55 years old in good health and CMV-seronegative.

This chain joins TRBV13 and TRBJ2-7; perhaps TRBD1 as D (5 bases). The CDR3 extends over 14 amino acids. Per germline, CDR1 PRHDT and CDR2 FYEKMQ (reference sequence). Trimming shortened V by 5 bases and J by 0 bases, and 11 bases separated the two germline ends. In DNA, the CDR3 is TGTGCCAGCAGCCCCCCCAGGGCCTCCTACGAGCAGTACTTC. Translation gives CASSPPRASYEQYF.

V usage is TRBV5-1 and J usage is TRBJ2-1; TRBD2 agrees at 9 bases. CDR1 and CDR2 from the germline V gene are SGHRS and YFSETQ. The CDR3 is made up of 16 amino acids. Trimming removed 0 bases from V and 8 bases from J; junction bases left unmatched: 9. CDR3 residues: CASSLVSGRTGDEQFF. CDR3 nucleotide sequence: TGCGCCAGCAGCTTGGTGAGCGGGAGGACTGGGGATGAGCAGTTCTTC.

The gene calls are TRBV5-4 and TRBJ1-5; 10 positions match TRBD1. The V gene's germline CDR1 is SGHNT and CDR2 YYREEE (reference sequence). The CDR3 loop spans 14 amino acids. V gave up 4 bases and J gave up 4 bases; unmatched junction bases: 2. CDR3 DNA: TGTGCCAGCAGCCCGGGACAGGGGAATCAGCCCCAGCATTTT. It is translated as CASSPGQGNQPQHF.